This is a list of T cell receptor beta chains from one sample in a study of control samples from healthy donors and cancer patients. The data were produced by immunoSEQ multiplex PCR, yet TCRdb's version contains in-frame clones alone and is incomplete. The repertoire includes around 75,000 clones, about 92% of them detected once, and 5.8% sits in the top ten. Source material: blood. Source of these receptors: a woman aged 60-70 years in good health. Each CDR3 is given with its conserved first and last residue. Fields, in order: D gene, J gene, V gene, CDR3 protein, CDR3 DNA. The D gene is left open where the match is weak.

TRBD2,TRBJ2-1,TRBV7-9,CASSHFSGRVRGEQFF,TGTGCCAGCAGCCATTTCAGCGGGAGGGTTAGGGGTGAGCAGTTCTTC
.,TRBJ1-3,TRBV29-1,CSARGGNTIYF,TGCAGCGCCCGGGGTGGAAACACCATATATTTT
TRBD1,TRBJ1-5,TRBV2,CASRLDRGGNQPQHF,TGTGCCAGCAGACTCGACAGGGGCGGTAATCAGCCCCAGCATTTT
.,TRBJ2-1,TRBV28,CASSLSGVNEQFF,TGTGCCAGCAGTCTCTCAGGGGTCAATGAGCAGTTCTTC
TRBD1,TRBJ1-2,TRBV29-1,CSVESQGARGYTF,TGCAGCGTTGAATCACAGGGGGCGAGGGGCTACACCTTC
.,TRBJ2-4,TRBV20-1,CSARRENIQYF,TGCAGTGCTAGACGGGAAAACATTCAGTACTTC
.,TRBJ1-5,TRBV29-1,CSVEVNSNQPQHF,TGCAGCGTTGAAGTAAATAGCAATCAGCCCCAGCATTTT
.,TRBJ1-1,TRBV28,CASSLSPNTEAFF,TGTGCCAGCAGCTTATCACCAAACACTGAAGCTTTCTTT
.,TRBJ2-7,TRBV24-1,CATSDLDNYEQYF,TGTGCCACCAGTGATTTGGACAACTACGAGCAGTACTTC
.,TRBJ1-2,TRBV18,CASSPESDGNYGYTF,TGTGCCAGCTCACCAGAGTCGGACGGAAACTATGGCTACACCTTC
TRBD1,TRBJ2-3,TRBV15,CATSREGTGVRTDTQYF,TGTGCCACCAGCAGAGAGGGGACAGGGGTACGCACAGATACGCAGTATTTT
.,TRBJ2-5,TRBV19,CASSQGETQYF,TGTGCCAGTAGTCAGGGCGAGACCCAGTACTTC
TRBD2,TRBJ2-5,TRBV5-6,CASSLRTSGSGGETQYF,TGTGCCAGCAGCTTGCGGACTAGCGGGAGTGGTGGGGAGACCCAGTACTTC
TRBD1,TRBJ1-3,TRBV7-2,CASSFPGQGNTIYF,TGTGCCAGCAGCTTCCCGGGACAGGGAAACACCATATATTTT
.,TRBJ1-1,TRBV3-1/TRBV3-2,CASSQEGLPKAFF,TGTGCCAGCAGCCAAGAAGGACTCCCCAAAGCTTTCTTT
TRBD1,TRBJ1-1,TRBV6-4,CASSVSTGGNTEAFF,TGTGCCAGCAGTGTAAGCACAGGGGGCAACACTGAAGCTTTCTTT
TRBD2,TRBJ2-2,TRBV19,CASSAGGVGELFF,TGTGCCAGTAGTGCCGGGGGGGTCGGGGAGCTGTTTTTT
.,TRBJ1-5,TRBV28,CASSLGNRQPQHF,TGTGCCAGCAGTTTAGGTAATCGGCAGCCCCAGCATTTT
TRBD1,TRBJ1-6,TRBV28,CASSLGQRGGSPLHF,TGTGCCAGCAGTTTGGGACAGCGTGGAGGATCACCCCTCCACTTT
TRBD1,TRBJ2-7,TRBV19,CASSSDRFSYEQYF,TGTGCCAGTAGCTCGGACAGGTTCTCCTACGAGCAGTACTTC
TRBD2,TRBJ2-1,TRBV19,CASSIRGLAGNNEQFF,TGTGCCAGTAGTATTCGAGGACTAGCGGGGAACAATGAGCAGTTCTTC
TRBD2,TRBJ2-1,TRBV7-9,CASSLPGLAGDNEQFF,TGTGCCAGCAGCTTACCGGGACTAGCGGGAGACAATGAGCAGTTCTTC